This TCR beta chain is drawn from a study of regulatory T cells in long-lasting Graves disease. Described time point: newly diagnosed GD, antithyroid drugs for less than 3 months. The authors made the TCR library using RNA they extracted from PBMCs. The V and J ends lost 7 bases and 6 bases respectively, with 13 bases between them. The V gene's germline CDR1 is PRHDT and CDR2 FYEKMQ (reference sequence). This CDR3 contains 13 residues. Combining iRepertoire HTBI primers with Arm-PCR of CDR3 regions, the authors built TCR beta libraries. TCRdb reprocessed the multiplex PCR reads with MiXCR, giving one entry per CDR3 protein. The table includes around 400,000 distinct CDR3 sequences, 15% to 18% detected once. This clonotype has a count of ten or more.

The rearrangement links TRBV13 to TRBJ2-1, with D perhaps TRBD2 (5 bases). Source: peripheral blood mononuclear cells (PBMCs), taken at new diagnosis, from a patient treated with antithyroid drugs. The TCR was taken from a female donor with Graves disease. The chain's CDR3 is CASNSGTSNEQFF. The CDR3 coding sequence is TGTGCCAGCAACAGCGGAACGAGCAATGAGCAGTTCTTC.